This T cell receptor beta chain appears in the sequencing data of a study of beta chain features in type 1 diabetes. Study summary: No patient-donor differences in age, gender, total cells or subset yield.

Comment on this clone: Its target is unknown.

There are 13 residues in the CDR3. CDR1 is SGHRS and CDR2 is YFSETQ in the germline V gene. V lost 5 bases and J lost 2, with 11 bases in between. Notes on the study in general: PCR might favor shorter templates, equally in patients and controls. Lower insertion and higher deletion counts appeared at VDJ junctions in type 1 diabetes patients. TCRB CDR3s from Type 1 diabetes patients were moderately but significantly shorter in all four CD4+ subsets.

Expressed TCRB transcripts were sequenced because the isolated RNA had all been reverse transcribed beforehand. TCRdb's copy holds only in-frame clones and misses some; the assay was immunoSEQ multiplex PCR. The sample consists of a few hundred thousand clones, 8.5% to 10% of them appearing once. The clonotype was recovered from a man between 25 and 39 years old with type 1 diabetes. Material for sequencing was central memory CD4+ T cells from blood. The chain couples TRBV5-1 to TRBJ2-7; tentatively, D is TRBD1 (5 bases). The CDR3 is CASSWGATYEQYF. CDR3 coding DNA: TGCGCCAGCAGTTGGGGCGCAACCTACGAGCAGTACTTC.